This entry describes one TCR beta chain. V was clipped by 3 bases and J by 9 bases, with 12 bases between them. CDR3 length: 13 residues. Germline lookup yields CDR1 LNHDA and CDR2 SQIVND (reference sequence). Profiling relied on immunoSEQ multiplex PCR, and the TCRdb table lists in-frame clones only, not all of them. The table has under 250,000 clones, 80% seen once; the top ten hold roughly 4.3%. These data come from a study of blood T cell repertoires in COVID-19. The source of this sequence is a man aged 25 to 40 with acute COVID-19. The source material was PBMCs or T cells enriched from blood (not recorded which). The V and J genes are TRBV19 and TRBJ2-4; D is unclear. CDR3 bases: TGTGCCAGTAGTATTCCAGCGATCCCCATTCAGTACTTC. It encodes CASSIPAIPIQYF. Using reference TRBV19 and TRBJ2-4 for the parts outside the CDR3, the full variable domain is DGGITQSPKYLFRKEGQNVTLSCEQNLNHDAMYWYRQDPGQGLRLIYYSQIVNDFQKGDIAEGYSVSREKKESFPLTVTSAQKNPTAFYLCASSIPAIPIQYFGAGTRLSVL.